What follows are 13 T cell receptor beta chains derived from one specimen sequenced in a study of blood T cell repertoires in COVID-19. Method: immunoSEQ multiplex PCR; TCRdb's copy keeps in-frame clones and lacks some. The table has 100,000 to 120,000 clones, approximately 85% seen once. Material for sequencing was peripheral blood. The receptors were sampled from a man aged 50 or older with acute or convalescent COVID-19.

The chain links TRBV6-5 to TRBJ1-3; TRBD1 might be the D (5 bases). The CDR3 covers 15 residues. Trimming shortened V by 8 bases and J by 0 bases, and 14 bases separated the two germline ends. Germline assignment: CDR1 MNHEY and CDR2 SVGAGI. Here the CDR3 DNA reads TGTGCCAGCTCCAGGGAAGTCCTCTCTGGAAACACCATATATTTT. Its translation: CASSREVLSGNTIYF.

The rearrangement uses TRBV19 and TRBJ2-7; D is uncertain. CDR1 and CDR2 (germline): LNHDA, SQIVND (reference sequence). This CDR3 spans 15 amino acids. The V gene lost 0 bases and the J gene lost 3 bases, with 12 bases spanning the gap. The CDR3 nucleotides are TGTGCCAGTAGTATAGAGTGGCGGCCCTACTACGAGCAGTACTTC. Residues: CASSIEWRPYYEQYF.

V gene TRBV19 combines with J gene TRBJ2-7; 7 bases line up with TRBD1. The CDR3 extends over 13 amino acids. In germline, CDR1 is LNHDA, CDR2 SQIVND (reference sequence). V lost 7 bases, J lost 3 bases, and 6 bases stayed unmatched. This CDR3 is CASNGQEYYEQYF. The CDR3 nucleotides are TGTGCCAGTAACGGACAGGAGTACTACGAGCAGTACTTC.

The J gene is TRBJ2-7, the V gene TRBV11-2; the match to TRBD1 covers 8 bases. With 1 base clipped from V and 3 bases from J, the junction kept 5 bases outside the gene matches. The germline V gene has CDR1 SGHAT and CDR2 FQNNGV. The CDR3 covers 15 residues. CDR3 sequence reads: CASSLGRTGIYEQYF. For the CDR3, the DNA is TGTGCCAGCAGCTTAGGGAGGACAGGGATCTACGAGCAGTACTTC.

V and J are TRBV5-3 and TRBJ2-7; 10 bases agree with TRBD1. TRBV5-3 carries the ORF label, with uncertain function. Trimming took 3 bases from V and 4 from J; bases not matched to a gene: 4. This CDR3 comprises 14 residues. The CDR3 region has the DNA TGTGCCAGAAGCTCCGACAGGGGGCTTTACGAGCAGTACTTC. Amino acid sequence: CARSSDRGLYEQYF.

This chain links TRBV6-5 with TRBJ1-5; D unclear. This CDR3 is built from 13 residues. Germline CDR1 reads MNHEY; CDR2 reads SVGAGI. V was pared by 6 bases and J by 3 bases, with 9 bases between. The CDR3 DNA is TGTGCCAGCAGCGGGTCCATCAATCAGCCCCAGCATTTT. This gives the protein CASSGSINQPQHF.

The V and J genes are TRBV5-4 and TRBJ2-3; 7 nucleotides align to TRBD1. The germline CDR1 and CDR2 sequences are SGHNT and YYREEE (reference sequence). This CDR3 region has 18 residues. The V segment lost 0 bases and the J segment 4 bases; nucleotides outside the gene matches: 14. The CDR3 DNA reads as TGTGCCAGCAGCTTGGGCCCAAACGACAGGGTTGGCGCAGATACGCAGTATTTT. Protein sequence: CASSLGPNDRVGADTQYF.

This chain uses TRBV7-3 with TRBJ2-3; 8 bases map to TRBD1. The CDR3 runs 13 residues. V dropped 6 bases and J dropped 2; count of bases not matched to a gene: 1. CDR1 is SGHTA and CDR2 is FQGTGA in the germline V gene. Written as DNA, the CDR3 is TGTGCCAGCAGGACAGGGGCCACAGATACGCAGTATTTT. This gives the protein CASRTGATDTQYF.

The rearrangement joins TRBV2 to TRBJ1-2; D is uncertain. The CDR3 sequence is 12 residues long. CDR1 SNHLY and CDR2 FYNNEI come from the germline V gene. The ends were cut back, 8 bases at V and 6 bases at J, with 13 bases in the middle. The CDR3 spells CASSYPGNGYTF. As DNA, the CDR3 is TGTGCCAGCTCGTATCCCGGTAATGGCTACACCTTC.

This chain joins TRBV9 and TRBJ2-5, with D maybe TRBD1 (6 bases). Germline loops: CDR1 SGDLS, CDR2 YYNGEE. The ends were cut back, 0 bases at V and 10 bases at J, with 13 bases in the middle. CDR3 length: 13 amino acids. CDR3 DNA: TGTGCCAGCAGCGTAGATGGGACACCCAGCCAGTACTTC. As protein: CASSVDGTPSQYF.

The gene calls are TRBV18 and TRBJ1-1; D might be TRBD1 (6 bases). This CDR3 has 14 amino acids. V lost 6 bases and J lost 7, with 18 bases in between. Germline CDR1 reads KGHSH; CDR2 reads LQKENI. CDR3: CASSLFGDTDEAFF. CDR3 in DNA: TGTGCCAGCTCCCTTTTCGGGGACACCGATGAAGCTTTCTTT.

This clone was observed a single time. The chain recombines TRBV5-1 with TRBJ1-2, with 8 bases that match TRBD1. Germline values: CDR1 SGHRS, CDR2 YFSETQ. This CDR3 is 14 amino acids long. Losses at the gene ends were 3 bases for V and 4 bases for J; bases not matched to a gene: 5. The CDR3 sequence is CASSSDGQGYGYTF. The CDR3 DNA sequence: TGCGCCAGCAGCTCAGACGGACAGGGCTATGGCTACACCTTC.

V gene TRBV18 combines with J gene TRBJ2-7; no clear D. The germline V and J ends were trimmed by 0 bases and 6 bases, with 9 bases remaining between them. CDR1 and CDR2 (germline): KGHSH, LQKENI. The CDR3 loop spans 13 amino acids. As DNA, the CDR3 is TGTGCCAGCTCACCACCTCTTTCGGGCGAGCAGTACTTC. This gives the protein CASSPPLSGEQYF.